This TCR beta chain was recovered during a study of blood T cell repertoires in COVID-19. Study details: Sites across the United States, Italy and Spain contributed samples from acute and convalescent COVID-19. T cells, B-cell-depleted T cells, or PBMCs provided the cDNA or gDNA that served as material.

As handled by the study authors: Researchers report that nucleated cell counts were estimated from reference gene primer amplification. TCRdb's copy holds only in-frame clones and misses some; the assay was immunoSEQ multiplex PCR. Clonal size and the V and J genes are those of that table, whereas D and trimming came from the DNA. The repertoire consists of approximately 300,000 clones, with more than 70% occurring once and the leading ten covering roughly 1.1%. Sample: peripheral blood. The clonotype was recovered from a woman between 45 and 65 years old with acute or convalescent COVID-19.

This CDR3 is CASSPDSNTGELFF. CDR3 DNA sequence: TGCGCCAGCAGCCCGGACAGTAACACCGGGGAGCTGTTTTTT. The rearrangement uses TRBV5-1 and TRBJ2-2; D perhaps matches TRBD1 (6 bases). The germline CDR1 and CDR2 sequences are SGHRS and YFSETQ. This CDR3 spans 14 amino acids. Trimming stripped 4 bases from V and 2 bases from J, with 9 bases between.